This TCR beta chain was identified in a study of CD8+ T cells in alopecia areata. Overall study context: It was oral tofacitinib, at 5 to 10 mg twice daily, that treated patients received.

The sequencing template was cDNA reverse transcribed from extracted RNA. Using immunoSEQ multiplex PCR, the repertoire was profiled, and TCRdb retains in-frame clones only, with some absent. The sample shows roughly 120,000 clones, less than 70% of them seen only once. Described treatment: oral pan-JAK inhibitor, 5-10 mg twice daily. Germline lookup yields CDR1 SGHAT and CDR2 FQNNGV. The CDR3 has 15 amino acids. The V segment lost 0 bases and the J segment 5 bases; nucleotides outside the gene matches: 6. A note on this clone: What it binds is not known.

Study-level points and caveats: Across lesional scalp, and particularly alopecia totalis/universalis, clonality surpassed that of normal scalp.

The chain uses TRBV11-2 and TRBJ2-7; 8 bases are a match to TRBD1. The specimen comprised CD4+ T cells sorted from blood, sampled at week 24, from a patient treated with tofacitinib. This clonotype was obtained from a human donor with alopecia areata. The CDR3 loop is CASSLDRTGSNEQYF. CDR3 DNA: TGTGCCAGCAGCTTAGATCGGACAGGGTCCAACGAGCAGTACTTC.